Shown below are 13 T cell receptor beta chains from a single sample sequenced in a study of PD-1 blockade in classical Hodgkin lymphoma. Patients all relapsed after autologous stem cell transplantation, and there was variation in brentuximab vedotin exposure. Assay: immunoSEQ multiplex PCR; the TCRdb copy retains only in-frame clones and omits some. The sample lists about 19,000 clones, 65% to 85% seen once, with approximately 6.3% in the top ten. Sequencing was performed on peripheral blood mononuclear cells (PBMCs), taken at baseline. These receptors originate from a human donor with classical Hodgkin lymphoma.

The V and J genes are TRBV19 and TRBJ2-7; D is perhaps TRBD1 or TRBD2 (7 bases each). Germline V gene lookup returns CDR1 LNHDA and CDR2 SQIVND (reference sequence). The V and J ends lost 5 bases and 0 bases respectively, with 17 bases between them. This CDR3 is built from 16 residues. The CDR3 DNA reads TGTGCCAGTAGTGCCCCCAAGCGGGACAGCTCCTACGAGCAGTACTTC. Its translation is CASSAPKRDSSYEQYF.

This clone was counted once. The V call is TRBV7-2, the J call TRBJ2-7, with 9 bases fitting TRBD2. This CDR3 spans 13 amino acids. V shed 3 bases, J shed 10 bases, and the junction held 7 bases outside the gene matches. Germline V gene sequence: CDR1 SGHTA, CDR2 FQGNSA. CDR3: CASSLGNSGGQYF. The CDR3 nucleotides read TGTGCCAGCAGCTTGGGAAATAGCGGGGGACAGTACTTC.

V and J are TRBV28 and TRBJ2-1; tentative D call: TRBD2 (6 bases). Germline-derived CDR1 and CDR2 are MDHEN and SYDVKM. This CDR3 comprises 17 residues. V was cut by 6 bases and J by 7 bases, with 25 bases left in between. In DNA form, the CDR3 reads TGTGCCAGCAGCTGGGACCAGGAGGGGAATTTTGGGAATGAGCAGTTCTTC. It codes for CASSWDQEGNFGNEQFF.

The CDR3 sequence: CASSLEGGRTEAFF. The CDR3 DNA reads as TGTGCCAGCAGCCTCGAGGGAGGTAGGACTGAAGCTTTCTTT. V usage is TRBV7-8 and J usage is TRBJ1-1; D gene ambiguous. Between the trimmed V and J ends, which lost 5 bases and 5 bases, there was a span of 15 bases. Germline V lookup: CDR1 SGHVS, CDR2 FQNEAQ. This CDR3 has 14 residues.

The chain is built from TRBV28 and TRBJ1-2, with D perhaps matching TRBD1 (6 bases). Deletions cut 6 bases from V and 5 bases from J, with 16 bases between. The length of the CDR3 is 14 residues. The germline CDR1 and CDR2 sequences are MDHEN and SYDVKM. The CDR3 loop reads CASSVQGLSYGYTF. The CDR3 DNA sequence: TGTGCCAGCAGCGTACAGGGCTTATCTTATGGCTACACCTTC.

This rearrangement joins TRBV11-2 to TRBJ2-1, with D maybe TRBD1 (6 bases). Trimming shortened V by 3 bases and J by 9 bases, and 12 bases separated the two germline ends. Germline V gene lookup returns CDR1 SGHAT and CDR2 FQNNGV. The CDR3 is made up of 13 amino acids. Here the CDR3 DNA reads TGTGCCAGCAGCTTCAGGGGAGAGGGTGAGCAGTTCTTC. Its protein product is CASSFRGEGEQFF.

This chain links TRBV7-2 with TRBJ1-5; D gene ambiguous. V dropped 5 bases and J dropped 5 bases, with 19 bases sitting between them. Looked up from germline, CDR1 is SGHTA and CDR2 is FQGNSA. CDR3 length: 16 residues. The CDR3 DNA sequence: TGTGCCAGCAGCCCAAAAGGTCTGTGGCGAGATCAGCCCCAGCATTTT. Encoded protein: CASSPKGLWRDQPQHF.

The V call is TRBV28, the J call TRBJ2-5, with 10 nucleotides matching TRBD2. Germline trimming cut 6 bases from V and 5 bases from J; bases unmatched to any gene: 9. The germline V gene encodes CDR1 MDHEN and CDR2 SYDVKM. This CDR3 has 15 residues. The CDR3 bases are TGTGCCAGCAGCCGGCTAGCGGGAGAGACTGAGACCCAGTACTTC. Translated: CASSRLAGETETQYF.

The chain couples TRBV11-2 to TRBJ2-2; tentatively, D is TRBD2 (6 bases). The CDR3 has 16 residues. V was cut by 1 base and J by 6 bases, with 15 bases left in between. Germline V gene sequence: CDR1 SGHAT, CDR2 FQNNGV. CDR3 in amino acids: CASSLGMEGISGELFF. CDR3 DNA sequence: TGTGCCAGCAGCTTAGGAATGGAGGGGATCTCCGGGGAGCTGTTTTTT.

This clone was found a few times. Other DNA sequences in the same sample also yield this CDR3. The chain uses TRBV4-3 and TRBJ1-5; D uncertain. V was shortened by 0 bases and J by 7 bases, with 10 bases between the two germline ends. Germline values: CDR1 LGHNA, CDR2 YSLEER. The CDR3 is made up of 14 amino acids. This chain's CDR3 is CASSQEEGRQPQHF. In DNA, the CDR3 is TGCGCCAGCAGCCAAGAGGAGGGCCGGCAGCCCCAGCATTTT.

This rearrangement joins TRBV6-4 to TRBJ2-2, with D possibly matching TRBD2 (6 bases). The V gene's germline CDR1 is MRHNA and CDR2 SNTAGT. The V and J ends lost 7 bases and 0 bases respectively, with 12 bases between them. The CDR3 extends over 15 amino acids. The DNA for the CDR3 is TGTGCCAGCACGGGACTGATCGCGAACACCGGGGAGCTGTTTTTT. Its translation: CASTGLIANTGELFF.

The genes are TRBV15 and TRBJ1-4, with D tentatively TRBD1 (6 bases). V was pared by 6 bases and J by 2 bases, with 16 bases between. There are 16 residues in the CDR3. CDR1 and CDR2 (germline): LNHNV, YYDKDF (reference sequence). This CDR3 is CATSYTGLSTNEKLFF. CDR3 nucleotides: TGTGCCACCAGTTATACAGGGTTATCGACTAATGAAAAACTGTTTTTT. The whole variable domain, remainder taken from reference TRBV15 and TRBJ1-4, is DAMVIQNPRYQVTQFGKPVTLSCSQTLNHNVMYWYQQKSSQAPKLLFHYYDKDFNNEADTPDNFQSRRPNTSFCFLDIRSPGLGDTAMYLCATSYTGLSTNEKLFFGSGTQLSVL.

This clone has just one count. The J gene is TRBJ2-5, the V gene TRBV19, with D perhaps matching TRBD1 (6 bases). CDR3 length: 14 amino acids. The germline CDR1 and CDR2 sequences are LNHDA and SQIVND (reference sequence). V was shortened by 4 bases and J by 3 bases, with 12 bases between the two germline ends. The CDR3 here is CASSKLGGKETQYF. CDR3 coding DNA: TGTGCCAGTAGTAAGTTAGGGGGAAAAGAGACCCAGTACTTC. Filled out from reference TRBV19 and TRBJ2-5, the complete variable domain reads DGGITQSPKYLFRKEGQNVTLSCEQNLNHDAMYWYRQDPGQGLRLIYYSQIVNDFQKGDIAEGYSVSREKKESFPLTVTSAQKNPTAFYLCASSKLGGKETQYFGPGTRLLVL.